This is a list of T cell receptor beta chains from one sample in a study of Ad26.COV2.S vaccination and SARS-CoV-2 variants. Repertoires were generated with immunoSEQ multiplex PCR, while TCRdb's copy carries only in-frame clones and drops some. The data contain about 350,000 clones, 92% of them singletons. Material: peripheral blood, obtained after recovery from COVID-19. These receptors were taken from a human donor who had recovered from COVID-19. CDR3s include the opening cysteine and the closing phenylalanine or tryptophan. The D gene is left open where the match is weak.

cdr3_aa: CASCTTGGLQETQYF
j_call: TRBJ2-5
v_call: TRBV23-1
d_call: TRBD1

cdr3_aa: CATSRGTGGVQPQHF
j_call: TRBJ1-5
v_call: TRBV15
d_call: TRBD1

cdr3_aa: CASSRGGPQETQYF
j_call: TRBJ2-5
v_call: TRBV6-5
d_call: .

cdr3_aa: CASSQVSGGARTDTQYF
j_call: TRBJ2-3
v_call: TRBV3-1/TRBV3-2
d_call: TRBD2

cdr3_aa: CASSLGRVQRGELFF
j_call: TRBJ2-2
v_call: TRBV5-1
d_call: .

cdr3_aa: CASSLGRGQAQHF
j_call: TRBJ1-5
v_call: TRBV7-8
d_call: TRBD1

cdr3_aa: CASSNGYEQYF
j_call: TRBJ2-7
v_call: TRBV25-1
d_call: .

cdr3_aa: CASSLAGLPSGANVLTF
j_call: TRBJ2-6
v_call: TRBV5-6
d_call: .

cdr3_aa: CASSYAAGASYNEQFF
j_call: TRBJ2-1
v_call: TRBV6-6
d_call: TRBD2

cdr3_aa: CASNGQGVDTQYF
j_call: TRBJ2-3
v_call: TRBV2
d_call: TRBD1

cdr3_aa: CASSQGGAPDEKLFF
j_call: TRBJ1-4
v_call: TRBV4-1
d_call: .

cdr3_aa: CASSPDRNQPQHF
j_call: TRBJ1-5
v_call: TRBV5-1
d_call: .

cdr3_aa: CASSQVPEVGTQYF
j_call: TRBJ2-3
v_call: TRBV14
d_call: .

cdr3_aa: CASSIESGTYEQYF
j_call: TRBJ2-7
v_call: TRBV19
d_call: .

cdr3_aa: CASSLLGDTEAFF
j_call: TRBJ1-1
v_call: TRBV28
d_call: .

cdr3_aa: CASSYMEKLFF
j_call: TRBJ1-4
v_call: TRBV6-2/TRBV6-3
d_call: .

cdr3_aa: CASSLGEAYNSPLHF
j_call: TRBJ1-6
v_call: TRBV13
d_call: .

cdr3_aa: CASSPPLTSGGQETQYF
j_call: TRBJ2-5
v_call: TRBV18
d_call: TRBD2

cdr3_aa: CAISPGYNTEAFF
j_call: TRBJ1-1
v_call: TRBV10-3
d_call: .

cdr3_aa: CASKQRGGGDTQYF
j_call: TRBJ2-3
v_call: TRBV6-5
d_call: TRBD2

cdr3_aa: CASSADRGTEAFF
j_call: TRBJ1-1
v_call: TRBV7-2
d_call: TRBD1

cdr3_aa: CASSLRTSGADRETQYF
j_call: TRBJ2-5
v_call: TRBV5-1
d_call: TRBD2

cdr3_aa: CASSEFGGTSGASTDTQYF
j_call: TRBJ2-3
v_call: TRBV2
d_call: TRBD2

cdr3_aa: CASSPAGAYTGANVLTF
j_call: TRBJ2-6
v_call: TRBV7-2
d_call: .

cdr3_aa: CASSHPRGSERGGPGELFF
j_call: TRBJ2-2
v_call: TRBV19
d_call: TRBD2

cdr3_aa: CASSYSRGLAGDTGELFF
j_call: TRBJ2-2
v_call: TRBV6-2/TRBV6-3
d_call: TRBD2

cdr3_aa: CSARDGMNTEAFF
j_call: TRBJ1-1
v_call: TRBV29-1
d_call: .

cdr3_aa: CASSQVGWGDTGELFF
j_call: TRBJ2-2
v_call: TRBV3-1/TRBV3-2
d_call: .

cdr3_aa: CASSDRVRRTEAFF
j_call: TRBJ1-1
v_call: TRBV5-1
d_call: TRBD1